This entry concerns a single TCR beta chain. Its antigen is not known. This entry is derived from a study of persistence of HIV-infected CD4 T cells. Across the study: Donors had been on suppressive ART for a median of around eight years.

Stimulation used around 9.1 ug/mL lysate from CMV-infected fibroblasts. Sorting of responding CD4+ T cells relied on upregulated CD40 ligand together with CD69. Plasma HIV-1 RNA stayed below 50 copies/mL for at least 4 years. CD8+ T cells were removed from PBMCs prior to stimulation. Sequencing used immunoSEQ version 4 in survey mode. Assay: immunoSEQ multiplex PCR; the TCRdb copy retains only in-frame clones and omits some. The repertoire holds 10,000 to 15,000 clones, 71% seen once, with roughly a sixth in the top ten. Whole-study findings and limits: Degenerate expanded CDR3beta sequences were enriched among CMV- and Gag-responding cells.

Sequencing was performed on CD4+ T cells sorted from PBMCs after approximately 20-hour stimulation, taken from a patient who received antiretroviral therapy. The clonotype was recovered from an adult man with HIV who was CMV-seropositive.

CDR3 residues: CASSLTSNTEAFF. The CDR3 bases are TGTGCCAGCAGTTTAACATCGAACACTGAAGCTTTCTTT. This chain links TRBV12-3 or TRBV12-4 with TRBJ1-1; D is ambiguous. This CDR3 comprises 13 residues. The V end was cut by 2 bases, the J end by 1 base, with 5 bases between.